The 8 T cell receptor beta chains below all came from one sample that was sequenced in a study of early T cells in non-severe SARS-CoV-2 infection. MiXCR, run by TCRdb on the 5' RACE reads, gives a single entry per CDR3 protein. Seen here are 69,000 or so distinct CDR3 sequences, roughly a tenth observed once, and the top ten hold 5.5% to 7%. Specimen: whole blood. These receptors originate from an adult who was a healthcare worker with PCR-confirmed SARS-CoV-2 infection or an uninfected control (not recorded which).

The chain's CDR3 is CASSPPANRETQYF. For the CDR3, the DNA is TGTGCCAGCTCACCACCCGCGAATAGGGAGACCCAGTACTTC. The chain employs TRBV18 and TRBJ2-5; no clear D gene. There are 14 residues in the CDR3. The germline CDR1 and CDR2 sequences are KGHSH and LQKENI. V was shortened by 0 bases and J by 5 bases, with 10 bases between the two germline ends.

This clonotype came up once. It may be a read error: a sequence one base away is much more abundant. The chain recombines TRBV6-1 with TRBJ1-1, with D hard to call. CDR1 MNHNS and CDR2 SASEGT come from the germline V gene. The germline V and J ends were trimmed by 7 bases and 0 bases, with 12 bases remaining between them. This CDR3 has 14 amino acids. CDR3: CASTDRVMNTEAFF. In nucleotides, the CDR3 is TGTGCCAGCACCGATAGGGTTATGAACACTGAAGCTTTCTTT.

The table lists this clonotype with a few counts. The rearrangement uses TRBV18 and TRBJ1-1; TRBD1 agrees at 10 bases. The CDR3 contains 15 residues. J gave up 5 bases and V 3 bases, and 6 bases lay outside the gene matches. Looked up from germline, CDR1 is KGHSH and CDR2 is LQKENI. CDR3 coding DNA: TGTGCCAGCTCACCCCGGACAGGGGGGTTAACTGAAGCTTTCTTT. The encoded protein is CASSPRTGGLTEAFF.

This clonotype has ten or more counts. This rearrangement joins TRBV6-5 to TRBJ2-1; D gene ambiguous. Trimming took off 2 bases at V and 10 bases at J, with 6 bases between the two ends. Germline CDR1 reads MNHEY; CDR2 reads SVGAGI. The CDR3 spans 11 residues. CDR3 residues: CASSYNREQFF. The CDR3 coding sequence is TGTGCCAGCAGTTACAATAGGGAGCAGTTCTTC.

This clonotype was picked up many times. The chain couples TRBV7-8 to TRBJ2-1; D possibly corresponds to TRBD2 (5 bases). This CDR3 comprises 14 residues. CDR1 is SGHVS and CDR2 is FQNEAQ in the germline V gene. With 4 bases removed from V and 1 base from J, the gap between germline ends came to 8 bases. CDR3 sequence reads: CASSSSGSYNEQFF. The CDR3 DNA reads as TGTGCCAGCAGCTCCTCGGGGTCCTACAATGAGCAGTTCTTC.

Points on this clonotype: The conserved phenylalanine or tryptophan is not found at the CDR3 terminus, so this likely reflects a read error. The rearrangement joins TRBV29-1 to TRBJ2-3; D not certain. Trimming removed 1 base at V and 4 bases at J, with 6 bases between. Germline V gene lookup returns CDR1 SQVTM and CDR2 ANQGSEA. The CDR3 spans 12 residues. In nucleotides, the CDR3 is TGCAGCGTTGAAGCGGTGTCAGATACGCAGTATCTT. Translating it yields CSVEAVSDTQYL.

This clonotype has more than one count but fewer than ten. CDR3 in amino acids: CASSQGAGYTF. CDR3 DNA sequence: TGTGCCAGCAGCCAAGGGGCTGGCTACACCTTC. The rearrangement uses TRBV3-1 and TRBJ1-2; D is uncertain. This CDR3 has 11 amino acids. V was cut by 1 base and J by 7 bases, with 4 bases left in between. Germline V gives CDR1 LGHDT, CDR2 YNNKEL (reference sequence).

This clonotype was seen more than once but under ten times. The rearrangement links TRBV14 to TRBJ2-1; D is possibly TRBD1 or TRBD2 (6 bases each). V was trimmed by 1 base and J by 7 bases, leaving 14 bases between them. Germline V gene data show CDR1 as SGHDN and CDR2 as FVKESK. The CDR3 runs 15 residues. CDR3 coding DNA: TGTGCCAGCAGCCAAGTAAATCCGGGGGCAAATGAGCAGTTCTTC. Protein sequence: CASSQVNPGANEQFF.